Listed below are T cell receptor beta chains from one sample, sequenced in a study of CD8 T cells in Susac syndrome. TCRdb used MiXCR to reprocess the immunoSEQ multiplex PCR reads, holding one entry per CDR3 protein. Among approximately 140,000 distinct CDR3 sequences listed, roughly 80% were seen once. The material sequenced was CD8+ T cells from PBMCs. All receptors derive from a human donor with multiple sclerosis. CDR3s include the opening cysteine and the closing phenylalanine or tryptophan. D genes are given only for firm matches. Some rows have no size entry. The others give once, few or many, or a class for an expanded clone.

TRBJ2-4,TRBV13,few,NA,TGTGCCAGCAGCCTGGGGGAAAACATTCAGTACTTC,CASSLGENIQYF
TRBJ2-3,TRBV12-3/TRBV12-4,NA,NA,TGTGCCAGCAGTTTGGATACGCAGTATTTT,CASSLDTQYF
TRBJ1-5,TRBV19,NA,NA,TGTGCCGCTAGTGGGGGAATCAATCAGCCCCAGCATTTT,CAASGGINQPQHF
TRBJ2-6,TRBV9,NA,NA,TGTGCCAGCAGCGTAGCGGGCCCCCTCAGCTCTGGGGCCAACGTCCTGACTTTC,CASSVAGPLSSGANVLTF
TRBJ2-1,TRBV28,NA,TRBD1,TGTGCCAGCAGTTCCTTCCCGGGACAGGGGGCGGGCGACAATGAGCAGTTCTTC,CASSSFPGQGAGDNEQFF
TRBJ2-7,TRBV7-6,few,TRBD2,TGTGCCAGCAGCTCCCCCGGCGGGGGGGAGCAGTACTTC,CASSSPGGGEQYF
TRBJ2-5,TRBV9,NA,TRBD1,TGTGCCAGCAGCGTAGGGGTTAGGGACAGAACAGAAGAGACCCAGTACTTC,CASSVGVRDRTEETQYF
TRBJ2-2,TRBV4-2,NA,TRBD2,TGTGCCGGAACGGGGGGCGGGGAGCTGTTTTTT,CAGTGGGELFF
TRBJ2-2,TRBV29-1,NA,TRBD2,TGCAGCGTTGAGATTCCCATAGCGGGATTAACCGGGGAGCTGTTTTTT,CSVEIPIAGLTGELFF
TRBJ2-1,TRBV14,NA,NA,TGTGCCAGCAGCCGATTAGCGGACCCTTACAATGAGCAGTTCTTC,CASSRLADPYNEQFF
TRBJ2-3,TRBV20-1,NA,NA,TGCAGTGCTAGGTCGCCGGGGCCTCGCCCCACAGATACGCAGTATTTT,CSARSPGPRPTDTQYF
TRBJ2-7,TRBV7-9,few,TRBD1,TGTGCCAGCAGCTTATCGACAGGGGAGGCCGAGCAGTACTTC,CASSLSTGEAEQYF
TRBJ1-3,TRBV19,NA,NA,TGTGCCAGTTGGGTGATAGGGCGAAACACCATATATTTT,CASWVIGRNTIYF
TRBJ2-3,TRBV12-3/TRBV12-4,NA,NA,TGTGCCAGCAGTTTTCAGTGGGGCGCAGATACGCAGTATTTT,CASSFQWGADTQYF
TRBJ1-3,TRBV13,NA,NA,TGTGCCAGCAGCTTAGAGCGGGGAGAAAACACCATATATTTT,CASSLERGENTIYF
TRBJ2-3,TRBV7-2,NA,NA,TGTGCCAGCAGCCCATTAGACCCCCGGCACTCCACAGATACGCAGTATTTT,CASSPLDPRHSTDTQYF
TRBJ1-1,TRBV19,NA,NA,TGTGCCAGTAGTTACGGCCAGGGGAGCACTGAAGCTTTCTTT,CASSYGQGSTEAFF
TRBJ2-7,TRBV4-1,NA,NA,TGCGCCAGCAGCCAACGGGACTCGAGCTCCTACGAGCAGTACTTC,CASSQRDSSSYEQYF
TRBJ2-3,TRBV27,NA,TRBD2,TGTGCCAGCAGTCCGGGGACTAGCGGGAGGAGCGCGCAGTATTTT,CASSPGTSGRSAQYF
TRBJ1-5,TRBV27,NA,TRBD1,TGTGCCAGCAGTTCTACGACAGGGTTGAATCAGCCCCAGCATTTT,CASSSTTGLNQPQHF
TRBJ1-1,TRBV19,NA,TRBD1,TGTGCCAGTAGTATAAATGCGGGACAGATGAACACTGAAGCTTTCTTT,CASSINAGQMNTEAFF
TRBJ1-3,TRBV19,once,NA,TGTGCCAGCCTGTGGGAGTCTGGAAACACCATATATTTT,CASLWESGNTIYF
TRBJ1-5,TRBV7-2,NA,NA,TGTGCCAGCAGCTTAATTTCCAAGCCCCAGCATTTT,CASSLISKPQHF
TRBJ1-4,TRBV27,NA,NA,TGTGCCAGCAGGTCTCTGGGGAAGGGCACTAATGAAAAACTGTTTTTT,CASRSLGKGTNEKLFF
TRBJ2-6,TRBV28,NA,NA,TGTGCCAGCAGTTACGGGCCGAGCTCTGGGGCCAACGTCCTGACTTTC,CASSYGPSSGANVLTF
TRBJ2-3,TRBV28,NA,NA,TGTGCCACCCTCGGAACCGACTGGATTTACAGCACAGATACGCAGTATTTT,CATLGTDWIYSTDTQYF
TRBJ1-1,TRBV18,NA,NA,TGTGCCAGCTCACCACCCCCCGGGATGAACACTGAAGCTTTCTTT,CASSPPPGMNTEAFF
TRBJ2-5,TRBV20-1,NA,TRBD1,TGCAGTGCTAGAGAGGGCCCGAGGACAGGCCTCGGCGAGACCCAGTACTTC,CSAREGPRTGLGETQYF
TRBJ2-2,TRBV7-9,NA,NA,TGTGCCAGCAGTCCGACGGGGGGCGGAGGGACCGGGGAGCTGTTTTTT,CASSPTGGGGTGELFF
TRBJ2-5,TRBV5-1,NA,TRBD2,TGCGCCAGCAGCTTACTAGCGGGGGGGCTGACCCAGTACTTC,CASSLLAGGLTQYF
TRBJ2-5,TRBV2,NA,NA,TGTGCCAGCAGTGACAAGTGGGCCCACGAGACCCAGTACTTC,CASSDKWAHETQYF
TRBJ1-2,TRBV27,NA,NA,TGTGCCAGCAGTTTATCGCCAGGGAACGATGGCTACACCTTC,CASSLSPGNDGYTF
TRBJ1-5,TRBV30,NA,NA,TGTGCCTGGAGTCTTTACAATCAGCCCCAGCATTTT,CAWSLYNQPQHF
TRBJ2-3,TRBV7-6,NA,TRBD2,TGTGCCAGCAGCTCGCCCGGGACTAGCGGGAGGGGAGCAGATACGCAGTATTTT,CASSSPGTSGRGADTQYF
TRBJ2-7,TRBV27,once,NA,TGTGCCAGCAGTTTAGCCCCATCAGACATTTCCTACGAGCAGTACTTC,CASSLAPSDISYEQYF
TRBJ1-2,TRBV5-6,NA,NA,TGTGCCAGCAGCTTGGAGGGGCTAGTAATCCTTTATGGCTACACCTTC,CASSLEGLVILYGYTF
TRBJ2-3,TRBV10-3,NA,NA,TGTGCCATCAGTGTTTTGGCAGCTAGCACAGATACGCAGTATTTT,CAISVLAASTDTQYF
TRBJ2-6,TRBV5-4,few,NA,TGTGCCAGCAGCTTTTTTTTTGGGGATCCAGGTGTCGACTCTGGGGCCAACGTCCTGACTTTC,CASSFFFGDPGVDSGANVLTF
TRBJ1-3,TRBV29-1,NA,NA,TGCAGCGTTGCATTGTCTCGGGACAACACCATATATTTT,CSVALSRDNTIYF
TRBJ2-1,TRBV27,NA,NA,TGTGCCACCTCGGGGGGCCCCTACAATGAGCAGTTCTTC,CATSGGPYNEQFF
TRBJ2-1,TRBV15,NA,NA,TGTGCCACCAGCGGAATCACAGGGAGCTCCTACAATGAGCAGTTCTTC,CATSGITGSSYNEQFF
TRBJ2-7,TRBV13,once,TRBD1,TGTGCCAGCAGCGTGGGACAGCCCCAGGTCTACGAGCAGTACTTC,CASSVGQPQVYEQYF
TRBJ2-3,TRBV7-9,once,NA,TGTGCCAGCAGCTTAACGAGCGGGCACGCAACAGATACGCAGTATTTT,CASSLTSGHATDTQYF
TRBJ1-5,TRBV5-6,NA,NA,TGTGCCAGCAGCTTGTGGTTCCCGGGGCAGCCCCAGCATTTT,CASSLWFPGQPQHF
TRBJ1-5,TRBV19,NA,NA,TGTGCCAGTAGCGCTAAGGGTTTTTCTCAGCCCCAGCATTTT,CASSAKGFSQPQHF
TRBJ2-1,TRBV30,NA,TRBD2,TGTGCCTGGAGTGGAGGGGTAGCGGGGGGCCCCTACAATGAGCAGTTCTTC,CAWSGGVAGGPYNEQFF
TRBJ2-1,TRBV4-1,once,NA,TGCGCCAGCAGCCCCGGGACCGATGCCTACAATGAGCAGTTCTTC,CASSPGTDAYNEQFF
TRBJ2-1,TRBV7-6,few,TRBD1,TGTGCCAGCAGCCCCGGGACAGGAGCTGAGCAGTTCTTC,CASSPGTGAEQFF
TRBJ2-1,TRBV29-1,NA,TRBD2,TGCAGCGCCGACACCGGGACTAGCGGCAATGAGCAGTTCTTC,CSADTGTSGNEQFF
TRBJ1-1,TRBV29-1,NA,NA,TGCAGCGTCATGACCGCTGACACTGAAGCTTTCTTT,CSVMTADTEAFF
TRBJ1-5,TRBV12-3/TRBV12-4,NA,NA,TGTGCCAGCAGTTTAACCCTAACGGGTCAGCCCCAGCATTTT,CASSLTLTGQPQHF
TRBJ1-1,TRBV4-1,few,NA,TGCGCCAGCAGCCAAGTACCCATTGGTGGCACTGAAGCTTTCTTT,CASSQVPIGGTEAFF
TRBJ2-1,TRBV7-9,NA,TRBD1,TGTGCCAGCAGCGGAGACCGGGACAGGGGTTTCAATCAGCAGTTCTTC,CASSGDRDRGFNQQFF
TRBJ1-1,TRBV6-1,NA,TRBD1,TGTGCCAGCAGTGAAGCGGACAGGCTGAATTCTGAAGCTTTCTTT,CASSEADRLNSEAFF
TRBJ1-1,TRBV30,few,NA,TGTGCCTGGAGTACAATCCCTTCTTCTGAAGCTTTCTTT,CAWSTIPSSEAFF
TRBJ2-7,TRBV19,NA,NA,TGTGCCAGTAGTTCCCGGGACACATTCGCCTACGAGCAGTACTTC,CASSSRDTFAYEQYF